This T cell receptor beta chain appears in the sequencing data of a study of CD8+CD57+ T cells in acquired aplastic anemia. V shed 5 bases, J shed 7 bases, and the junction held 10 bases outside the gene matches. Per germline, CDR1 SGHNT and CDR2 YENEEA. The CDR3 totals 14 residues. In patients chosen for sequencing, flow cytometry had shown CD8+CD57+ cell expansion. The diagnosis in all patients was severe acquired aplastic anemia. At the time of blood sampling, patients had not yet received any therapy. Points from the study as a whole: Under 35 was the count of CD8+ CDR3 sequences that patients shared with controls. No significant difference in CD8+ Simpson's diversity was found between patients and controls.

This clonotype was observed a few times. What it binds is unknown. The template used for profiling TCR beta VDJ and CDR3 was genomic DNA. A single record per CDR3 protein comes from TCRdb applying MiXCR to the reads. The sample lists around 150,000 distinct CDR3 sequences; 40% to 60% were seen once. Sample: sorted CD4+, CD8+, or CD8+CD57+ T cells (not recorded which) from PBMCs. The chain joins TRBV11-3 to TRBJ1-1, with 7 bases matching TRBD1. The sequence was collected from a human donor with aplastic anemia. DNA of the CDR3: TGTGCCAGCAGCCCCCGTTCGGGACAGAGTGAAGCTTTCTTT. It translates to CASSPRSGQSEAFF. Full variable domain (missing parts from reference TRBV11-3 and TRBJ1-1): EAGVVQSPRYKIIEKKQPVAFWCNPISGHNTLYWYLQNLGQGPELLIRYENEEAVDDSQLPKDRFSAERLKGVDSTLKIQPAELGDSAVYLCASSPRSGQSEAFFGQGTRLTVV.